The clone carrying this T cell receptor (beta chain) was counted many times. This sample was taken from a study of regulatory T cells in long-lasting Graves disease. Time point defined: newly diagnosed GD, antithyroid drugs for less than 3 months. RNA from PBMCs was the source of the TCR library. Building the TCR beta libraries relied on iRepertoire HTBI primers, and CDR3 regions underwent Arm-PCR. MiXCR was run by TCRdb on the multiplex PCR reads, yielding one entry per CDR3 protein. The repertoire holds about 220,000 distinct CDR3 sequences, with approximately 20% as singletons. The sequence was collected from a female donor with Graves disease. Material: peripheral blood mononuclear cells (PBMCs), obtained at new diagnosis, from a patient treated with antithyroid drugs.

CDR3 bases: TGTGCCAGCAGTTACTCCGGGGCCCGCGGAGTCTACGAGCAGTACTTC. Its translation is CASSYSGARGVYEQYF. The chain has TRBV6-9 and TRBJ2-7, with D perhaps TRBD1 or TRBD2 (5 bases each). Germline V gene lookup returns CDR1 MNHGY and CDR2 SVAAGI. V lost 3 bases to trimming and J lost 3 bases, with 18 bases between them. The CDR3 has 16 residues.